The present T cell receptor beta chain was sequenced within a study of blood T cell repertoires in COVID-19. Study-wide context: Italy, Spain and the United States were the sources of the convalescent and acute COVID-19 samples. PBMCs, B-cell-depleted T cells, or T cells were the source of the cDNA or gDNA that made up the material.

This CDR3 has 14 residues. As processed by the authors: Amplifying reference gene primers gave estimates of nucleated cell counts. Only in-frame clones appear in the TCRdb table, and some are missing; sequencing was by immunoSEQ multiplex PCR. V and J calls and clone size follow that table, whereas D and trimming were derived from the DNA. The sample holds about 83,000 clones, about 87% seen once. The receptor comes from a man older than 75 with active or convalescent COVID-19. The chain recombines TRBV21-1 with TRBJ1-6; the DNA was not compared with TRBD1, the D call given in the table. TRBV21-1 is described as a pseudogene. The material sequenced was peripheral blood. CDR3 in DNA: TGTGCCCAAGGGACAGGGGGTATTAATTCACCCCTCCACTTT. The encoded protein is CAQGTGGINSPLHF.